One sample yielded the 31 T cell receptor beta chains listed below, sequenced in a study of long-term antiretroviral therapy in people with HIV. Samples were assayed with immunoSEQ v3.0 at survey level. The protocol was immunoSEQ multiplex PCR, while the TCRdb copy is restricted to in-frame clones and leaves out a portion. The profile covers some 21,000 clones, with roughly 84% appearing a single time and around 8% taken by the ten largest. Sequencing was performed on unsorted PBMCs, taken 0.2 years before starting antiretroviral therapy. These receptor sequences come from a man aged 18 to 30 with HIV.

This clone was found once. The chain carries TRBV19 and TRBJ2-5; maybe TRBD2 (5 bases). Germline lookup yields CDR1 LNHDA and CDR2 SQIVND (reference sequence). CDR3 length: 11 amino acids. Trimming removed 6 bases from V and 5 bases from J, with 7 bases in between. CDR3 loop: CASRGGETQYF. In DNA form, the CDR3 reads TGTGCCAGTAGAGGCGGGGAGACCCAGTACTTC.

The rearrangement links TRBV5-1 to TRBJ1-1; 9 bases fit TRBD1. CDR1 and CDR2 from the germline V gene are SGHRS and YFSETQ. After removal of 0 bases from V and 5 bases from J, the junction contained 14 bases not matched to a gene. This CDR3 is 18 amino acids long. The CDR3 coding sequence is TGCGCCAGCAGCTTGGAGATCCGGGGGTACAGGGGGCGGACTGAAGCTTTCTTT. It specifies CASSLEIRGYRGRTEAFF.

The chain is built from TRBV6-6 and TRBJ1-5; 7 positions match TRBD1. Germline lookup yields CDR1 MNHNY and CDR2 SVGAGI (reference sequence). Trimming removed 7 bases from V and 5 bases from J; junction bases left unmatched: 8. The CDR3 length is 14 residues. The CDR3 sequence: CASTTGTAHQPQHF. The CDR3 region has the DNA TGTGCCAGCACCACGGGGACAGCCCATCAGCCCCAGCATTTT.

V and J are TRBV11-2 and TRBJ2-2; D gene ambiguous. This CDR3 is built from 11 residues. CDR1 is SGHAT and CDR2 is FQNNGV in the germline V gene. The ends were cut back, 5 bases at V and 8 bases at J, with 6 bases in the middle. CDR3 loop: CASSHGGELFF. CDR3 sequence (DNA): TGTGCCAGCAGCCATGGGGGGGAGCTGTTTTTT.

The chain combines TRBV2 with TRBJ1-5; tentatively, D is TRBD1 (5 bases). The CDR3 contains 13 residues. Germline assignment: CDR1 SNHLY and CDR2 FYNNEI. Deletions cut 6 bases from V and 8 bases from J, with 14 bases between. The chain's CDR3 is CASSPQAMEPQHF. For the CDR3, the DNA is TGTGCCAGCAGCCCACAGGCCATGGAGCCCCAGCATTTT.

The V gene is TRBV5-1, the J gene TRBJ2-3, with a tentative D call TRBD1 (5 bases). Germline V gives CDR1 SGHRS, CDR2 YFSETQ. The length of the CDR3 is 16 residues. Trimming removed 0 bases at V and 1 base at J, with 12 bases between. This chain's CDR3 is CASSLDGARGTDTQYF. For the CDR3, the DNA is TGCGCCAGCAGCTTGGATGGGGCGCGAGGCACAGATACGCAGTATTTT.

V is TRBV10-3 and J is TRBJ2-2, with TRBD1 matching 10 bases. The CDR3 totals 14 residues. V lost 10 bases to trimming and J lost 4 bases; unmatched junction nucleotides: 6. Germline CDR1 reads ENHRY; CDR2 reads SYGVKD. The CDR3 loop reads CATRDRGRTGELFF. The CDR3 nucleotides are TGTGCCACCCGCGACAGGGGGCGCACCGGGGAGCTGTTTTTT.

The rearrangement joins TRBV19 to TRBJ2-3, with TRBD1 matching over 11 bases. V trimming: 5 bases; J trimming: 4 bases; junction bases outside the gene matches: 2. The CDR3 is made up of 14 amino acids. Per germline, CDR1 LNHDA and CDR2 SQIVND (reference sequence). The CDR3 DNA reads TGTGCCAGTAGTGGACAGGGGGCCGCAGATACGCAGTATTTT. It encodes CASSGQGAADTQYF. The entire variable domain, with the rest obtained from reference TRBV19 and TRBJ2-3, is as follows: DGGITQSPKYLFRKEGQNVTLSCEQNLNHDAMYWYRQDPGQGLRLIYYSQIVNDFQKGDIAEGYSVSREKKESFPLTVTSAQKNPTAFYLCASSGQGAADTQYFGPGTRLTVL.

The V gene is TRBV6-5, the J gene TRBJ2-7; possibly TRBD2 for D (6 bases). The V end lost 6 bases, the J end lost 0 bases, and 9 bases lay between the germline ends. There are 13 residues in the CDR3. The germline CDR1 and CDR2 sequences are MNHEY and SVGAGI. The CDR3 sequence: CASSYGGSYEQYF. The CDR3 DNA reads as TGTGCCAGCAGCTACGGGGGCTCCTACGAGCAGTACTTC.

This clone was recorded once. The CDR3 spells CASRGQETQYF. The CDR3 DNA follows: TGCGCCAGCAGGGGGCAAGAGACCCAGTACTTC. The chain employs TRBV5-1 and TRBJ2-5; no clear D gene. Germline CDR1 and CDR2: SGHRS and YFSETQ. The germline V and J ends were trimmed by 5 bases and 2 bases, with 4 bases remaining between them. The CDR3 has 11 residues.

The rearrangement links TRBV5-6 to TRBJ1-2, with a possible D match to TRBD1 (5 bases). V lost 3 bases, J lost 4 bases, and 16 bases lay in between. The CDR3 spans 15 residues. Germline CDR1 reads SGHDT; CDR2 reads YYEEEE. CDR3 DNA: TGTGCCAGCAGCTCGACACGGGGCCACTTCTATGGCTACACCTTC. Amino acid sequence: CASSSTRGHFYGYTF.

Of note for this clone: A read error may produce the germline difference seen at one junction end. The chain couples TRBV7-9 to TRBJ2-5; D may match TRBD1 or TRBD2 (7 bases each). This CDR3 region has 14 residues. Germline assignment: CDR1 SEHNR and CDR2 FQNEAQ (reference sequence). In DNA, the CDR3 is TGTGCCAGCAGCGTAGCAGGGGGGGAGGAGACCCAGTACTTC. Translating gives CASSVAGGEETQYF.

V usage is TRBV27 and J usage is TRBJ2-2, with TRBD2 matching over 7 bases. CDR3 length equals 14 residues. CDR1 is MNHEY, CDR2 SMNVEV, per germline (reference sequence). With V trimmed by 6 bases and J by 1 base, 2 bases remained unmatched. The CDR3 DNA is TGTGCCAGCAGAAGCGGGAAGAACACCGGGGAGCTGTTTTTT. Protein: CASRSGKNTGELFF.

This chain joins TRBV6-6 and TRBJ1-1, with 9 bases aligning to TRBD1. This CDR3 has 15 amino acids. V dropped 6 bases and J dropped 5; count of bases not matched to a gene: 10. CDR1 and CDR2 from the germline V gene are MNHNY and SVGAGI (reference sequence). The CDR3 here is CASRHGTGPLTEAFF. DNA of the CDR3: TGTGCCAGCAGACACGGGACAGGGCCTCTTACTGAAGCTTTCTTT.

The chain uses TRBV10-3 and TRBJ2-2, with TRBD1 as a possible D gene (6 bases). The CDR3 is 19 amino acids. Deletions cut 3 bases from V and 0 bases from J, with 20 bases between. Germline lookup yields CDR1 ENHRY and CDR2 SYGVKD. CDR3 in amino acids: CAISDPGITGKANTGELFF. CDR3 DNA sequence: TGTGCCATCAGTGACCCCGGAATAACAGGGAAAGCGAACACCGGGGAGCTGTTTTTT.

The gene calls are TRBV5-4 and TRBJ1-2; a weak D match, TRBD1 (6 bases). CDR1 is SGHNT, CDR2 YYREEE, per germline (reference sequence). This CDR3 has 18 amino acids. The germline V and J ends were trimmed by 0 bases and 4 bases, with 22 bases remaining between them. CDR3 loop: CASSLGAPWTARSYGYTF. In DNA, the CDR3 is TGTGCCAGCAGCTTGGGAGCCCCTTGGACAGCCCGGAGCTATGGCTACACCTTC.

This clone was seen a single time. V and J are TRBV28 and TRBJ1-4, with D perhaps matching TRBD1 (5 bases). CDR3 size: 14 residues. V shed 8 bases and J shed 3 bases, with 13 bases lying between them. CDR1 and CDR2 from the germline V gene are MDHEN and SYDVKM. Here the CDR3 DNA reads TGTGCCAGCCGGAAGGGGTTCGCTAATGAAAAACTGTTTTTT. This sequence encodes CASRKGFANEKLFF.

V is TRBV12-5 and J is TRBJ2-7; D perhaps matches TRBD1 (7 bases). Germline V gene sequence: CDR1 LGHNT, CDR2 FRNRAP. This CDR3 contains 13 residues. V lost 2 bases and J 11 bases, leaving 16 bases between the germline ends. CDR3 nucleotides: TGTGCTAGTGGTTTGTTAGGGCAGGGGGAGGAGTACTTC. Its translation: CASGLLGQGEEYF.

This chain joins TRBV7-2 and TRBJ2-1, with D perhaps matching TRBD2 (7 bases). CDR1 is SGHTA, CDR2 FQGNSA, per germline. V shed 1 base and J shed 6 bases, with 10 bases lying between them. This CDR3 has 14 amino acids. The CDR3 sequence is CASSLGGGLNEQFF. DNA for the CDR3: TGTGCCAGCAGCTTAGGCGGGGGCCTCAATGAGCAGTTCTTC.

The CDR3 here is CASSSPSGTGIETQYF. The CDR3 DNA reads TGTGCCAGCAGCTCCCCTTCCGGGACAGGGATCGAGACCCAGTACTTC. The chain uses TRBV7-9 and TRBJ2-5; 9 bases are shared with TRBD1. Germline-derived CDR1 and CDR2 are SEHNR and FQNEAQ (reference sequence). After removal of 4 bases from V and 5 bases from J, the junction contained 11 bases not matched to a gene. The CDR3 has 16 residues.

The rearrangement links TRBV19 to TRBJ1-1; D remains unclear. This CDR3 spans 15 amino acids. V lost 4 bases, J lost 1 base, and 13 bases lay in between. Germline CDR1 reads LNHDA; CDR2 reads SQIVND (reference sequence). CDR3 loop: CASSKPARENTEAFF. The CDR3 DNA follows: TGTGCCAGTAGTAAACCAGCACGGGAGAACACTGAAGCTTTCTTT.

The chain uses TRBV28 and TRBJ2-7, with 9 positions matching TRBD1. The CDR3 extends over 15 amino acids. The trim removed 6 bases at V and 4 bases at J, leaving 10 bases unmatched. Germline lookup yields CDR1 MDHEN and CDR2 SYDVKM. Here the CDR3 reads CASRRTGTGRYEQYF. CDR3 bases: TGTGCCAGCAGGCGAACCGGGACAGGGAGGTACGAGCAGTACTTC. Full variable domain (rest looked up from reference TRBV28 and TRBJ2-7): DVKVTQSSRYLVKRTGEKVFLECVQDMDHENMFWYRQDPGLGLRLIYFSYDVKMKEKGDIPEGYSVSREKKERFSLILESASTNQTSMYLCASRRTGTGRYEQYFGPGTRLTVT.

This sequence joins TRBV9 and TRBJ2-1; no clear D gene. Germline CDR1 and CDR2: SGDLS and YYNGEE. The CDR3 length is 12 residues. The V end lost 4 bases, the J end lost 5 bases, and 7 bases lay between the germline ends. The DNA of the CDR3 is TGTGCCAGCAGCACCAGGCACAATGAGCAGTTCTTC. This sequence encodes CASSTRHNEQFF.

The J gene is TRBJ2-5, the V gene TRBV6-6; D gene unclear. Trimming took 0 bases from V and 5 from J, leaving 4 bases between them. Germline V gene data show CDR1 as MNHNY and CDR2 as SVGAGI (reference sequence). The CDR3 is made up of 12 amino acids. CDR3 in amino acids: CASSYSMETQYF. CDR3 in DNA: TGTGCCAGCAGTTACTCGATGGAGACCCAGTACTTC.

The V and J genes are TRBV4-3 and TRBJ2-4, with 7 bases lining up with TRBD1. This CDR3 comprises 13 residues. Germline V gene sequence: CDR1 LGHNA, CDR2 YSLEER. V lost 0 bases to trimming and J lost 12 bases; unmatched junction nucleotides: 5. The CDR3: CASSQDRDSSQYF. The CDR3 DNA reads TGCGCCAGCAGCCAAGATCGGGACAGTAGTCAGTACTTC.

The CDR3 protein is CASSVGQGARLITGNTIYF. DNA for the CDR3: TGTGCCAGCAGCGTAGGACAGGGGGCGCGCCTTATTACTGGAAACACCATATATTTT. The gene calls are TRBV9 and TRBJ1-3; 10 bases align to TRBD1. The CDR3 loop spans 19 amino acids. Germline trimming cut 0 bases from V and 2 bases from J; bases unmatched to any gene: 11. Germline CDR1 and CDR2: SGDLS and YYNGEE.

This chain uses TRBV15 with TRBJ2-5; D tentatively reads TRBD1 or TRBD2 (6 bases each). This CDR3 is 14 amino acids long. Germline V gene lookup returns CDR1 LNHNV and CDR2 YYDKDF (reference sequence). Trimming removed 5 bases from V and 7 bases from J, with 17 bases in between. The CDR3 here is CATSDRDPGATQYF. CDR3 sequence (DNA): TGTGCCACCAGCGACCGGGACCCGGGGGCGACCCAGTACTTC.

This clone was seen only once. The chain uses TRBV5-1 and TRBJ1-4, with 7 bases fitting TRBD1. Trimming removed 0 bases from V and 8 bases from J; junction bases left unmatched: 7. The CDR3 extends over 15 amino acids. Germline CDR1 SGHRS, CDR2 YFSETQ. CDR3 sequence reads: CASSLVGGGDEKLFF. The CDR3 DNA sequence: TGCGCCAGCAGCTTGGTAGGGGGCGGGGACGAAAAACTGTTTTTT. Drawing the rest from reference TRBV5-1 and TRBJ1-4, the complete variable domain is KAGVTQTPRYLIKTRGQQVTLSCSPISGHRSVSWYQQTPGQGLQFLFEYFSETQRNKGNFPGRFSGRQFSNSRSEMNVSTLELGDSALYLCASSLVGGGDEKLFFGSGTQLSVL.

The CDR3 sequence: CASSPGLARGKEQYF. DNA for the CDR3: TGTGCCAGCAGCCCGGGACTAGCTCGGGGAAAGGAGCAGTACTTC. The chain links TRBV5-5 to TRBJ2-7, with 9 bases that match TRBD2. The CDR3 is 15 amino acids. Losses at the gene ends were 4 bases for V and 7 bases for J; bases not matched to a gene: 12. In germline, CDR1 is SGHKS, CDR2 YYEKEE (reference sequence).

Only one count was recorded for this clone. CDR3 protein: CASSQERRSEKLFF. CDR3 bases: TGCGCCAGCAGCCAAGAGAGGAGAAGTGAAAAACTGTTTTTT. The genes are TRBV4-3 and TRBJ1-4, with D unclear. V was pared by 0 bases and J by 7 bases, with 9 bases between. Germline V gene data show CDR1 as LGHNA and CDR2 as YSLEER. The CDR3 extends over 14 amino acids.

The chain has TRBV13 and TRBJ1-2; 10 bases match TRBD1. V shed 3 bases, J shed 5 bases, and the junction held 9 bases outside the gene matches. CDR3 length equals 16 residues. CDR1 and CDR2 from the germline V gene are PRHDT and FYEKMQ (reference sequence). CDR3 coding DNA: TGTGCCAGCAGCTTTTTCGAGGGACAGGGGTGGTATGGCTACACCTTC. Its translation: CASSFFEGQGWYGYTF.